This TCR beta chain was recorded in a study of blood T cell repertoires in COVID-19 (dated by TCRdb to 2020 to 2022). Concerning the study at large: Samples covering the acute and convalescent phases of COVID-19 were provided by collaborators in the United States, Italy and Spain. The material from the prospective study consisted of cDNA or gDNA derived from T cells, B-cell-depleted T cells, or PBMCs. Subjects who had been exposed to COVID-19, were actively infected with it, or had recovered from it provided the deeply sampled blood TCRbeta repertoires that made up the dataset. The repertoires were released in a freely available public database meant as a resource for research on the immune response to SARS-CoV-2. Samples were obtained from the ongoing ImmuneRACE study (first 160 participants) and from 1,000 to 1,500 subjects provided by 6 global collaborators. A de-identified subject ID, COVID-19 status, age in years and sex were almost always included in the sample metadata. Where available, HLA class I and class II types were obtained from metadata supplied by the sample provider rather than from assay-based typing. Points the paper makes about the study in general: The quantity of clinical and demographic metadata differed by source and by participant and was supplied without curation.

TCRbeta CDR3 regions were amplified from genomic DNA using the immunoSEQ Assay, a bias-controlled multiplex PCR. The paper's processing steps were these. The number of nucleated cells in each sample was estimated from the amplification of reference gene primers within the assay. To quantify the absolute abundance of each unique TCRbeta CDR3 rearrangement, sequence reads were collapsed and filtered. For each sample, productive Simpson clonality was calculated as the square root of Simpson's diversity index over productive rearrangements. TCRdb took over this immuneACCESS table, retaining in-frame rearrangements with V and J assigned. Such tables are incomplete; in checked studies, under half of the missing clones stem from an unresolved V gene, and the remainder is unexplained. V and J calls and clone size are given by that table; D and trimming were obtained from the DNA. The sample includes fewer than 700,000 clones, with approximately 91% observed a single time. The leading ten clones occupy about 8% of the sample.

The sample holds many counts of this clone. Its antigen remains unidentified. The record has no base qualities; no much larger clone is one base away. Counted from cysteine to phenylalanine, this CDR3 has 14 amino acids. Only CDR3 DNA is held: 42 bases, read in frame from base 1. The germline V gene specifies SGHTA as CDR1 and FQGNSA as CDR2. Between the V and J ends, shortened by 0 bases and 4 bases respectively, the junction contains 9 bases. One collaborating source in Seattle enrolled patients during active infection and followed them longitudinally through the course of disease. Collaborating institutions collected whole blood in K2EDTA tubes following their own protocols. For TCRbeta analysis, collaborators shipped samples as frozen whole blood, isolated PBMCs, or DNA extracted from either of those sample types.

The receptor chain draws on TRBV7-2 and TRBJ1-2; the D gene identity is not certain. Specimen: peripheral blood. The receptor was derived from a woman aged 50 to 60 with COVID-19, enrolled during active disease. The nucleotide sequence reads TGTGCCAGCAGCTTAGCCCCAGGCTCCTATGGCTACACCTTC. This translates into CASSLAPGSYGYTF.